This TCR beta chain originates from a study of shared clonotypes between healthy human individuals. Study context: Each donor's CD8 memory used one plate, CD8 naive two, each CD4 subset three. Study-wide results and limits: It was the non-shared clonotypes that had lower generation probabilities than clonotypes shared by all four donors. In having few donors, the study represented limited genetic and exposure-history diversity.

Assay: immunoSEQ multiplex PCR; the TCRdb copy retains only in-frame clones and omits some. The data show some 600,000 clones, about 96% seen once. In the case of this clone: What it binds is unknown.

CD8 cells classed as naive were CD45RO-negative and positively selected for CCR7, excluding terminally differentiated effector memory CD45RA+ cells. The study drew its donors from healthy HIV-negative adults without recent acute infections or vaccinations. Sequencing was carried out using naive CD8+ T cells sorted from blood. The source of this sequence is a woman in her thirties in good health.

The CDR3 nucleotides read TGTGCCAGCAGCCCCTGGGATGAGCAGTTCTTC. It yields the protein CASSPWDEQFF. The chain employs TRBV7-9 and TRBJ2-1; D ambiguous. V was trimmed by 5 bases and J by 8 bases, leaving 7 bases between them. The CDR3 runs to 11 residues. CDR1 is SEHNR, CDR2 FQNEAQ, per germline (reference sequence).